These 28 T cell receptor beta chains were sequenced from one sample in a study of T cell clones after liver transplantation. Clones were sequenced by immunoSEQ multiplex PCR, and TCRdb holds only the in-frame ones, with some missing. The table has just over 60,000 clones, about two thirds seen once. The sequenced sample was CD4+ T cells from blood, obtained before liver transplant. All receptors derive from a human donor who received a liver transplant.

This chain joins TRBV6-1 and TRBJ1-1; no reliable D call. V was trimmed by 2 bases and J by 1 base, leaving 8 bases between them. Germline V gene data show CDR1 as MNHNS and CDR2 as SASEGT. The CDR3 sequence is 14 residues long. The chain's CDR3 is CASSEQDWNTEAFF. The CDR3 nucleotides are TGTGCCAGCAGTGAACAGGATTGGAACACTGAAGCTTTCTTT.

V gene TRBV5-6 combines with J gene TRBJ2-7; perhaps TRBD2 as D (6 bases). V shed 4 bases and J shed 10 bases, with 18 bases lying between them. The germline V gene has CDR1 SGHDT and CDR2 YYEEEE. CDR3 length equals 13 residues. CDR3 loop: CASSIPGTSGQYF. CDR3 nucleotide sequence: TGTGCCAGCAGCATTCCCGGGACTTCGGGTCAGTACTTC.

This clone was seen just once. The rearrangement links TRBV30 to TRBJ2-1; tentative D call: TRBD2 (7 bases). The CDR3 contains 12 residues. The germline V gene encodes CDR1 GTSNPN and CDR2 SVGIG (reference sequence). V lost 0 bases, J lost 12 bases, and 12 bases lay in between. The CDR3 reads CAWSVGGGRQFF. As DNA, the CDR3 is TGTGCCTGGAGTGTAGGGGGGGGTAGGCAGTTCTTC.

The chain combines TRBV19 with TRBJ1-2; 9 bases are shared with TRBD1. CDR3 size: 15 residues. After removal of 3 bases from V and 2 bases from J, the junction contained 4 bases not matched to a gene. From germline, CDR1 is LNHDA and CDR2 SQIVND (reference sequence). DNA of the CDR3: TGTGCCAGTAGTATGGGACAGGGATTCAACTATGGCTACACCTTC. Protein sequence: CASSMGQGFNYGYTF.

The V gene is TRBV7-3, the J gene TRBJ2-7; possible D gene TRBD1, 5 bases. This CDR3 spans 12 amino acids. Germline V gives CDR1 SGHTA, CDR2 FQGTGA. V was pared by 6 bases and J by 5 bases, with 11 bases between. The CDR3 region is CASSQRGDEQYF. The CDR3 DNA reads TGTGCCAGCAGTCAAAGGGGTGACGAGCAGTACTTC.

This clone was recorded once. V and J are TRBV9 and TRBJ2-7; TRBD2 matches 8 bases. The length of the CDR3 is 16 residues. Germline V gene sequence: CDR1 SGDLS, CDR2 YYNGEE. Trimming at V came to 4 bases and at J to 2 bases, leaving 11 bases not matched to a gene. DNA for the CDR3: TGTGCCAGCAGCAAAGGGGAAGCGGGGGTCGCCTACGAGCAGTACTTC. It codes for CASSKGEAGVAYEQYF.

The chain employs TRBV21-1 and TRBJ2-7; the D segment call TRBD1 is taken from the table without a DNA check. TRBV21-1 is deemed a pseudogene. The CDR3 is 16 amino acids. The CDR3 sequence is CASSGLRQKIPYEQYF. For the CDR3, the DNA is TGTGCCAGCAGCGGATTGAGACAGAAGATCCCCTACGAGCAGTACTTC.

The J gene is TRBJ1-3, the V gene TRBV5-6; the D is unclear. This CDR3 has 14 residues. Per germline, CDR1 SGHDT and CDR2 YYEEEE. The ends were cut back, 2 bases at V and 4 bases at J, with 10 bases in the middle. Written as DNA, the CDR3 is TGTGCCAGCAGCTTCCGGTCTTCAGGAAACACCATATATTTT. Amino acid sequence: CASSFRSSGNTIYF.

The chain combines TRBV7-9 with TRBJ2-2; 9 positions match TRBD1. Per the germline V gene, CDR1 is SEHNR and CDR2 is FQNEAQ (reference sequence). With V trimmed by 5 bases and J by 10 bases, 8 bases remained unmatched. The CDR3 is 14 amino acids. CDR3 loop: CASSRDRGKEELFF. CDR3 DNA: TGTGCCAGCAGCCGAGACAGGGGGAAAGAGGAGCTGTTTTTT.

The CDR3 bases are TGTGCCAGCATCACAGGGACGGGGACCTATAATTCACCCCTCCACTTT. Its translation is CASITGTGTYNSPLHF. The chain employs TRBV28 and TRBJ1-6; a weak D match, TRBD1 (6 bases). Between the trimmed V and J ends, which lost 7 bases and 2 bases, there was a span of 15 bases. The CDR3 has 16 residues. The V gene's germline CDR1 is MDHEN and CDR2 SYDVKM.

V usage is TRBV5-1 and J usage is TRBJ2-7; D possibly corresponds to TRBD1 (6 bases). Germline CDR1 and CDR2: SGHRS and YFSETQ. This CDR3 contains 13 residues. The germline V and J ends were trimmed by 3 bases and 2 bases, with 9 bases remaining between them. The CDR3 here is CASSSGVAYEQYF. CDR3 DNA: TGCGCCAGCAGCTCAGGGGTCGCCTACGAGCAGTACTTC.

The V and J genes are TRBV11-2 and TRBJ1-5; 11 positions agree with TRBD1. V was clipped by 4 bases and J by 4 bases; unmatched bases: 3. Germline assignment: CDR1 SGHAT and CDR2 FQNNGV. The CDR3 spans 15 residues. The CDR3 DNA follows: TGTGCCAGCAGCTATGGGACAGGGGGAAATCAGCCCCAGCATTTT. Translated, it gives CASSYGTGGNQPQHF.

This clone was observed a handful of times. The V call is TRBV7-9, the J call TRBJ1-6; TRBD1 matches at 7 bases. Looked up from germline, CDR1 is SEHNR and CDR2 is FQNEAQ (reference sequence). CDR3 length equals 14 residues. Trimming at V came to 3 bases and at J to 7 bases, leaving 3 bases not matched to a gene. CDR3 sequence reads: CASSLGQSNSPLHF. For the CDR3, the DNA is TGTGCCAGCAGCTTGGGACAGAGCAATTCACCCCTCCACTTT.

The genes are TRBV10-3 and TRBJ1-3; tentative D call: TRBD1 (6 bases). The CDR3 contains 16 residues. CDR1 is ENHRY, CDR2 SYGVKD, per germline. V was trimmed by 4 bases and J by 3 bases, leaving 16 bases between them. CDR3 in DNA: TGTGCCATCAGTGGGCGACAGGCCGCAGGTGGAAACACCATATATTTT. The encoded protein is CAISGRQAAGGNTIYF.

The CDR3, as DNA: TGTGCCAGCAGCGTATATGGGACAGGGTTACAGGAAAAACTGTTTTTT. The encoded protein is CASSVYGTGLQEKLFF. The chain links TRBV9 to TRBJ1-4, with 9 bases fitting TRBD1. V was clipped by 1 base and J by 8 bases; unmatched bases: 9. CDR1 and CDR2 (germline): SGDLS, YYNGEE. The CDR3 length is 16 residues.

The J gene is TRBJ2-1, the V gene TRBV7-2; 11 bases agree with TRBD2. J was trimmed by 5 bases and V by 6 bases; bases with no gene match: 6. The germline V gene has CDR1 SGHTA and CDR2 FQGNSA. CDR3 length equals 15 residues. The CDR3 nucleotides are TGTGCCAGCAGGCAGACTAGCGGGACGAACAATGAGCAGTTCTTC. The encoded protein is CASRQTSGTNNEQFF.

The V call is TRBV19, the J call TRBJ2-1; TRBD2 is a possible D gene (6 bases). The CDR3 is 13 residues long. The V end was cut by 7 bases, the J end by 3 bases, with 10 bases between. Germline CDR1 and CDR2: LNHDA and SQIVND (reference sequence). CDR3 sequence reads: CASTGGYYNEQFF. DNA of the CDR3: TGTGCCAGTACCGGGGGTTACTACAATGAGCAGTTCTTC.

This clone is a singleton in its sample. The rearrangement uses TRBV6-5 and TRBJ2-7; 7 nucleotides align to TRBD2. V lost 2 bases, J lost 6 bases, and 1 base stayed unmatched. The CDR3 contains 12 residues. Germline CDR1 and CDR2: MNHEY and SVGAGI. This CDR3 reads CASSYGRGEQYF. The CDR3 bases are TGTGCCAGCAGTTACGGGAGGGGCGAGCAGTACTTC.

This chain uses TRBV6-5 with TRBJ1-3; D is uncertain. The CDR3 runs to 13 residues. Trimming took 7 bases from V and 1 from J, leaving 8 bases between them. Germline-derived CDR1 and CDR2 are MNHEY and SVGAGI. The CDR3 reads CASTRGSGNTIYF. CDR3 DNA: TGTGCCAGCACCCGGGGTTCTGGAAACACCATATATTTT.

Comments on this clone: A read error may produce the germline difference seen at one junction end. The rearrangement joins TRBV4-2 to TRBJ1-2; 7 bases align to TRBD1. Germline CDR1 reads LGHNA; CDR2 reads YNFKEQ. This CDR3 contains 13 residues. The CDR3 loop is CASSKDRAYGYTF. The CDR3 DNA reads TGTGCCAGCAGCAAAGACAGGGCCTATGGCTACACCTTC.

The chain employs TRBV27 and TRBJ1-4, with a tentative D call TRBD1 (6 bases). CDR1 is MNHEY, CDR2 SMNVEV, per germline (reference sequence). This CDR3 contains 13 residues. V was cut by 5 bases and J by 6 bases, with 10 bases left in between. CDR3 sequence (DNA): TGTGCCAGCAGTGGGCAGGGGTATGAAAAACTGTTTTTT. Amino acids: CASSGQGYEKLFF.

The sample holds a few counts of this clone. The chain couples TRBV18 to TRBJ1-4, with D unclear. The germline V and J ends were trimmed by 6 bases and 0 bases, with 11 bases remaining between them. This CDR3 has 15 amino acids. Germline CDR1 is KGHSH and CDR2 is LQKENI. In nucleotides, the CDR3 is TGTGCCAGCTCGCCGAACAGTGCAACTAATGAAAAACTGTTTTTT. This encodes CASSPNSATNEKLFF.

The chain links TRBV12-5 to TRBJ1-1, with 8 bases aligning to TRBD1. This CDR3 has 13 amino acids. The junction had 9 bases not matched to a gene; V was cut back by 4 bases and J by 11 bases. The germline V gene encodes CDR1 LGHNT and CDR2 FRNRAP. In DNA form, the CDR3 reads TGTGCTAGTGGTTCCAGACAGGGGAATCCGGCTTTCTTT. Its protein product is CASGSRQGNPAFF.

V and J are TRBV7-2 and TRBJ2-6; D possibly corresponds to TRBD1 (6 bases). This CDR3 comprises 17 residues. V was cut by 5 bases and J by 0 bases, with 14 bases left in between. CDR1 and CDR2 (germline): SGHTA, FQGNSA. CDR3 in amino acids: CASSPATGTSGANVLTF. The DNA for the CDR3 is TGTGCCAGCAGCCCAGCCACAGGGACCTCTGGGGCCAACGTCCTGACTTTC. Complete variable domain (other parts from reference TRBV7-2 and TRBJ2-6): GAGVSQSPSNKVTEKGKDVELRCDPISGHTALYWYRQSLGQGLEFLIYFQGNSAPDKSGLPSDRFSAERTGGSVSTLTIQRTQQEDSAVYLCASSPATGTSGANVLTFGAGSRLTVL.

V is TRBV27 and J is TRBJ2-7, with 7 bases matching TRBD1. Germline assignment: CDR1 MNHEY and CDR2 SMNVEV (reference sequence). V gave up 8 bases and J gave up 2 bases; unmatched junction bases: 6. The CDR3 is made up of 13 amino acids. CDR3 region: CASGQGTAYEQYF. CDR3 sequence (DNA): TGTGCCAGCGGTCAGGGGACAGCCTACGAGCAGTACTTC.

The rearrangement joins TRBV5-6 to TRBJ1-4; D is unresolved. Trimming took 2 bases from V and 0 from J, leaving 11 bases between them. CDR3 size: 16 residues. Germline assignment: CDR1 SGHDT and CDR2 YYEEEE. CDR3 DNA: TGTGCCAGCAGCTTCCTGGACTGGTCAACTAATGAAAAACTGTTTTTT. Its translation: CASSFLDWSTNEKLFF. The whole variable domain, filled in from reference TRBV5-6 and TRBJ1-4, reads DAGVTQSPTHLIKTRGQQVTLRCSPKSGHDTVSWYQQALGQGPQFIFQYYEEEERQRGNFPDRFSGHQFPNYSSELNVNALLLGDSALYLCASSFLDWSTNEKLFFGSGTQLSVL.

The chain carries TRBV27 and TRBJ1-5; a possible D gene is TRBD1 (5 bases). This CDR3 has 16 amino acids. V lost 4 bases to trimming and J lost 0 bases, with 13 bases between them. Germline V lookup: CDR1 MNHEY, CDR2 SMNVEV (reference sequence). CDR3 sequence: CASSSRGGYSNQPQHF. DNA of the CDR3: TGTGCCAGCAGTTCCCGGGGGGGTTATAGCAATCAGCCCCAGCATTTT.

The chain is built from TRBV10-3 and TRBJ2-7; D may be TRBD2 (7 bases). This CDR3 contains 13 residues. Trimming stripped 6 bases from V and 5 bases from J, with 14 bases between. The V gene's germline CDR1 is ENHRY and CDR2 SYGVKD. The CDR3 bases are TGTGCCATCAGCGACCGGGGGGCCGACGAGCAGTACTTC. Its protein product is CAISDRGADEQYF.